Below, 18 T cell receptor beta chains from the same sample are listed, as sequenced in a study of blood T cell repertoires in COVID-19. Measured with immunoSEQ multiplex PCR; TCRdb has only the in-frame clones, and not every one. The table includes about 360,000 clones, more than 85% detected once. The sample comprised peripheral blood. The receptors stem from a human donor in a cohort sampled during active COVID-19.

The chain carries TRBV5-1 and TRBJ2-6; 7 positions agree with TRBD2. V lost 0 bases, J lost 12 bases, and 6 bases stayed unmatched. The CDR3 is made up of 14 amino acids. Germline CDR1 is SGHRS and CDR2 is YFSETQ. The CDR3 loop reads CASSLVTSTAVLTF. The CDR3, as DNA: TGCGCCAGCAGCTTGGTGACTAGCACGGCCGTCCTGACTTTC. The whole variable domain, filled in from reference TRBV5-1 and TRBJ2-6, reads KAGVTQTPRYLIKTRGQQVTLSCSPISGHRSVSWYQQTPGQGLQFLFEYFSETQRNKGNFPGRFSGRQFSNSRSEMNVSTLELGDSALYLCASSLVTSTAVLTFGAGSRLTVL.

This chain joins TRBV7-2 and TRBJ2-3, with 8 positions matching TRBD1. Trimming at V came to 6 bases and at J to 2 bases, leaving 7 bases not matched to a gene. The CDR3 loop spans 15 amino acids. CDR1 SGHTA and CDR2 FQGNSA come from the germline V gene. The CDR3 region has the DNA TGTGCCAGCAGGGTCAGGGGGCAGTCCACAGATACGCAGTATTTT. It encodes CASRVRGQSTDTQYF.

This sequence joins TRBV18 and TRBJ2-2; D not certain. V was trimmed by 3 bases and J by 0 bases, leaving 5 bases between them. CDR1 is KGHSH and CDR2 is LQKENI in the germline V gene. The CDR3 runs to 14 residues. The CDR3 nucleotides read TGTGCCAGCTCACCGTATCCGAACACCGGGGAGCTGTTTTTT. Translated, it gives CASSPYPNTGELFF.

V is TRBV14 and J is TRBJ2-1, with no clear D. The CDR3 totals 13 residues. V gave up 6 bases and J gave up 2 bases, with 8 bases separating them. CDR1 is SGHDN, CDR2 FVKESK, per germline. The CDR3 protein is CASRRRAYNEQFF. The CDR3 bases are TGTGCCAGCAGGAGACGGGCCTACAATGAGCAGTTCTTC.

The rearrangement links TRBV5-1 to TRBJ2-7; 10 bases are shared with TRBD2. This CDR3 comprises 15 residues. After removal of 5 bases from V and 1 base from J, the junction contained 6 bases not matched to a gene. The germline CDR1 and CDR2 sequences are SGHRS and YFSETQ. The CDR3 reads CASSPIAGGSYEQYF. CDR3 in DNA: TGCGCCAGCAGTCCTATAGCGGGAGGTTCCTACGAGCAGTACTTC.

The chain recombines TRBV4-1 with TRBJ2-3; weak D call: TRBD2 (5 bases). In germline, CDR1 is MGHRA, CDR2 YSYEKL. The CDR3 totals 15 residues. The V end lost 1 base, the J end lost 2 bases, and 10 bases lay between the germline ends. The CDR3 sequence: CASSQAGWATDTQYF. The DNA of the CDR3 is TGCGCCAGCAGCCAAGCGGGGTGGGCCACAGATACGCAGTATTTT.

The chain combines TRBV9 with TRBJ1-1, with no clear D. CDR3 length equals 14 residues. V was shortened by 0 bases and J by 1 base, with 7 bases between the two germline ends. The germline V gene has CDR1 SGDLS and CDR2 YYNGEE. CDR3: CASSVVAGNTEAFF. The CDR3, as DNA: TGTGCCAGCAGCGTAGTGGCGGGGAACACTGAAGCTTTCTTT.

This chain uses TRBV5-6 with TRBJ2-3, with a weak D call TRBD2 (5 bases). Germline values: CDR1 SGHDT, CDR2 YYEEEE. The germline V and J ends were trimmed by 0 bases and 3 bases, with 11 bases remaining between them. The CDR3 totals 15 residues. The CDR3 sequence: CASSLEVGGTDTQYF. For the CDR3, the DNA is TGTGCCAGCAGCTTGGAGGTTGGAGGAACAGATACGCAGTATTTT.

The J gene is TRBJ2-1, the V gene TRBV5-5; D is undetermined. The V and J ends lost 0 bases and 6 bases respectively, with 16 bases between them. The CDR3 has 16 residues. CDR1 and CDR2 from the germline V gene are SGHKS and YYEKEE (reference sequence). The CDR3 is CASSLAPQVVPNEQFF. The CDR3 DNA is TGTGCCAGCAGCTTGGCTCCCCAGGTGGTTCCCAATGAGCAGTTCTTC.

This chain uses TRBV19 with TRBJ2-7, with 7 bases aligning to TRBD2. After removal of 6 bases from V and 2 bases from J, the junction contained 10 bases not matched to a gene. Germline CDR1 is LNHDA and CDR2 is SQIVND (reference sequence). CDR3 length: 15 residues. CDR3 DNA sequence: TGTGCCAGTAGCAAACGACTAGCCCTCCCCTACGAGCAGTACTTC. This codes for CASSKRLALPYEQYF. Using reference TRBV19 and TRBJ2-7 for the parts outside the CDR3, the full variable domain is DGGITQSPKYLFRKEGQNVTLSCEQNLNHDAMYWYRQDPGQGLRLIYYSQIVNDFQKGDIAEGYSVSREKKESFPLTVTSAQKNPTAFYLCASSKRLALPYEQYFGPGTRLTVT.

This chain joins TRBV27 and TRBJ2-2; weak D call: TRBD2 (6 bases). In germline, CDR1 is MNHEY, CDR2 SMNVEV (reference sequence). This CDR3 is 17 amino acids long. The V and J ends lost 7 bases and 5 bases respectively, with 23 bases between them. The CDR3: CASTPKIREARTGELFF. The DNA for the CDR3 is TGTGCCAGCACCCCCAAGATAAGGGAGGCGAGAACCGGGGAGCTGTTTTTT.

The chain links TRBV11-2 to TRBJ1-6; D perhaps matches TRBD1 (5 bases). V dropped 0 bases and J dropped 7 bases, with 10 bases sitting between them. CDR1 is SGHAT, CDR2 FQNNGV, per germline. The CDR3 runs 15 residues. CDR3 amino acids: CASSLDPGGNSPLHF. DNA for the CDR3: TGTGCCAGCAGCTTAGATCCGGGGGGGAATTCACCCCTCCACTTT. Based on the CDR3 plus reference TRBV11-2 and TRBJ1-6, the full variable domain is EAGVAQSPRYKIIEKRQSVAFWCNPISGHATLYWYQQILGQGPKLLIQFQNNGVVDDSQLPKDRFSAERLKGVDSTLKIQPAKLEDSAVYLCASSLDPGGNSPLHFGNGTRLTVT.

V is TRBV5-1 and J is TRBJ1-4; 7 bases line up with TRBD1. This CDR3 region has 16 residues. V lost 4 bases, J lost 2 bases, and 8 bases stayed unmatched. The germline CDR1 and CDR2 sequences are SGHRS and YFSETQ. The CDR3 here is CASSLQGLSTNEKLFF. The CDR3, as DNA: TGCGCCAGCAGCCTACAGGGGTTATCGACTAATGAAAAACTGTTTTTT.

This chain joins TRBV7-2 and TRBJ2-1, with TRBD2 identical over 9 bases. CDR1 SGHTA and CDR2 FQGNSA come from the germline V gene. The CDR3 runs 18 residues. Losses at the gene ends were 1 base for V and 2 bases for J; bases not matched to a gene: 9. The CDR3 loop reads CASSLEAPSGITYNEQFF. The DNA for the CDR3 is TGTGCCAGCAGCTTAGAGGCTCCTAGCGGGATAACCTACAATGAGCAGTTCTTC.

The J gene is TRBJ2-1, the V gene TRBV27; 11 bases match TRBD2. This CDR3 is 15 amino acids long. Germline V lookup: CDR1 MNHEY, CDR2 SMNVEV (reference sequence). The junction had 9 bases not matched to a gene; V was cut back by 6 bases and J by 8 bases. In DNA, the CDR3 is TGTGCCAGCAGAACAATAGCGGGGGGGCTATATGAGCAGTTCTTC. It translates to CASRTIAGGLYEQFF.

This clone appeared a single time. The chain couples TRBV7-3 to TRBJ2-1; a weak D match, TRBD1 (5 bases). V lost 5 bases and J 0 bases, leaving 17 bases between the germline ends. Germline CDR1 reads SGHTA; CDR2 reads FQGTGA. This CDR3 region has 17 residues. CDR3 sequence (DNA): TGTGCCAGCAGCCAAGGGTCTGACAGACTCTCCTACAATGAGCAGTTCTTC. It codes for CASSQGSDRLSYNEQFF.

The rearrangement links TRBV19 to TRBJ2-2; D is perhaps TRBD2 (6 bases). V was clipped by 3 bases and J by 5 bases, with 7 bases between them. Germline CDR1 and CDR2: LNHDA and SQIVND (reference sequence). This CDR3 has 13 residues. The CDR3 here is CASSIGRTGELFF. In DNA, the CDR3 is TGTGCCAGTAGTATTGGGAGGACCGGGGAGCTGTTTTTT.

DNA of the CDR3: TGTGCCAGCACCAGTCTCTCTAGCACAGATACGCAGTATTTT. Translation gives CASTSLSSTDTQYF. J is TRBJ2-3 and V is TRBV6-5, with no clear D. The CDR3 is 14 amino acids. CDR1 and CDR2 (germline): MNHEY, SVGAGI. The germline V and J ends were trimmed by 7 bases and 0 bases, with 11 bases remaining between them.